The TCR beta chain described here comes from a study of CD8 T cells in ankylosing spondylitis. The table lists this clonotype with many counts. Antigen: not known. Findings of the study overall: Before this, some motif variants had been reported in reactive arthritis synovial fluid and blood.

Generation of TCR beta libraries employed quantitative 5'-RACE incorporating molecular barcodes. One entry per CDR3 protein, called by TCRdb with MiXCR from the 5' RACE reads. The data show some 150,000 distinct CDR3 sequences, more than 9.5% seen once. Germline lookup yields CDR1 MGHDK and CDR2 SYGVNS. The CDR3 covers 16 residues. The germline V and J ends were trimmed by 5 bases and 1 base, with 15 bases remaining between them. This receptor was taken from a female donor with ankylosing spondylitis or in good health (not recorded which). The sequenced sample was blood, either unsorted or a sorted T cell fraction (not recorded which). The V gene is TRBV25-1, the J gene TRBJ1-3; perhaps TRBD1 as D (6 bases). In DNA, the CDR3 is TGTGCCAGCAGTCCCCCCCCGGACAGTTCTGGAAACACCATATATTTT. Protein product: CASSPPPDSSGNTIYF.